The rows below give T cell receptor beta chains drawn from one sample of a study of shared clonotypes between healthy human individuals. This table comes from immunoSEQ multiplex PCR, and its TCRdb copy is limited to in-frame clones, with some not included. The sample yields some 2,000,000 clones, about 94% seen once. What was sequenced was naive CD4+ T cells sorted from blood. The origin of the receptors is a young man in good health. The conserved cysteine and the conserved F or W are not part of the CDR3 here. D genes are given only for firm matches.

J gene: TRBJ2-7; V gene: TRBV28; D gene: TRBD1; CDR3 protein: ASSLPDRSSYEQY
J gene: TRBJ2-3; V gene: TRBV7-2; D gene: TRBD2; CDR3 protein: ASSLLGREAITDTQY
J gene: TRBJ2-4; V gene: TRBV18; D gene: NA; CDR3 protein: ASSRDIANIQY
J gene: TRBJ2-5; V gene: TRBV5-1; D gene: NA; CDR3 protein: ASSPPWGFQETQY
J gene: TRBJ1-3; V gene: TRBV6-5; D gene: NA; CDR3 protein: ASSSTGNTIY
J gene: TRBJ2-5; V gene: TRBV2; D gene: TRBD2; CDR3 protein: ASSRHSGINQETQY
J gene: TRBJ2-7; V gene: TRBV11-1; D gene: NA; CDR3 protein: ASSTWTVSLYEQY
J gene: TRBJ1-5; V gene: TRBV6-5; D gene: NA; CDR3 protein: ASSLIRDINQPQH
J gene: TRBJ2-2; V gene: TRBV5-4; D gene: NA; CDR3 protein: ASSSTGTNTGELF
J gene: TRBJ2-7; V gene: TRBV7-2; D gene: TRBD2; CDR3 protein: ASSLGSLAGFSYEQY
J gene: TRBJ2-3; V gene: TRBV4-3; D gene: TRBD1; CDR3 protein: ASSQSGGPTDTQY
J gene: TRBJ1-1; V gene: TRBV2; D gene: TRBD1; CDR3 protein: ASSVQGEKGAF
J gene: TRBJ2-1; V gene: TRBV10-1; D gene: NA; CDR3 protein: ASSPDRTYNEQF
J gene: TRBJ1-2; V gene: TRBV20-1; D gene: NA; CDR3 protein: SLRDRGYT
J gene: TRBJ2-7; V gene: TRBV6-5; D gene: NA; CDR3 protein: ASSSSQVQWGEQY
J gene: TRBJ1-1; V gene: TRBV6-5; D gene: NA; CDR3 protein: ASSYFRGNTEAF
J gene: TRBJ1-2; V gene: TRBV2; D gene: NA; CDR3 protein: ASQSEGYYGYT
J gene: TRBJ1-4; V gene: TRBV10-3; D gene: NA; CDR3 protein: AISESLNEKLF
J gene: TRBJ1-4; V gene: TRBV7-2; D gene: NA; CDR3 protein: ASSSDRFNEKLF
J gene: TRBJ2-5; V gene: TRBV7-9; D gene: NA; CDR3 protein: ASSLAASKKETQY
J gene: TRBJ2-3; V gene: TRBV5-1; D gene: NA; CDR3 protein: ASSLPTDTQY
J gene: TRBJ2-1; V gene: TRBV6-5; D gene: NA; CDR3 protein: ASRSPGIINEQF
J gene: TRBJ1-6; V gene: TRBV30; D gene: NA; CDR3 protein: AWSPAGTANSPLH
J gene: TRBJ1-2; V gene: TRBV6-5; D gene: NA; CDR3 protein: ASSQTTGYGYT
J gene: TRBJ2-1; V gene: TRBV5-4; D gene: NA; CDR3 protein: ASTDRLSSYNEQF
J gene: TRBJ1-1; V gene: TRBV25-1; D gene: NA; CDR3 protein: ASSEGGAGILNTEAF
J gene: TRBJ1-2; V gene: TRBV19; D gene: TRBD1; CDR3 protein: ASSGRDRGIKNYGYT
J gene: TRBJ2-5; V gene: TRBV2; D gene: TRBD2; CDR3 protein: ASSKGLQETQY
J gene: TRBJ2-7; V gene: TRBV27; D gene: TRBD1; CDR3 protein: ASSLLGQGFEQY
J gene: TRBJ2-6; V gene: TRBV29-1; D gene: NA; CDR3 protein: SVDSGANVLT
J gene: TRBJ2-7; V gene: TRBV6-5; D gene: NA; CDR3 protein: ASRWGSTPSYEQY
J gene: TRBJ2-1; V gene: TRBV6-6; D gene: TRBD2; CDR3 protein: ASSYLELANEQF
J gene: TRBJ2-4; V gene: TRBV5-4; D gene: NA; CDR3 protein: ASSLSLY
J gene: TRBJ2-7; V gene: TRBV7-2; D gene: TRBD2; CDR3 protein: ASSLVATSGTYEQY
J gene: TRBJ2-2; V gene: TRBV27; D gene: TRBD1; CDR3 protein: ASSRTGGTGELF
J gene: TRBJ1-2; V gene: TRBV19; D gene: TRBD1; CDR3 protein: ASRQGAVYGYT
J gene: TRBJ1-4; V gene: TRBV10-2; D gene: TRBD1; CDR3 protein: ASSEQGGGEKLF
J gene: TRBJ1-4; V gene: TRBV4-1; D gene: NA; CDR3 protein: ASSQIQGEKLF
J gene: TRBJ2-7; V gene: TRBV2; D gene: TRBD1; CDR3 protein: ASSGTVGHHEQY
J gene: TRBJ1-6; V gene: TRBV5-6; D gene: TRBD1; CDR3 protein: ASSSLLPGQGSPPLH
J gene: TRBJ1-5; V gene: TRBV6-6; D gene: NA; CDR3 protein: ASSLRPGGNQPQH
J gene: TRBJ1-5; V gene: TRBV27; D gene: TRBD1; CDR3 protein: ASSFGTGDQPQH
J gene: TRBJ2-7; V gene: TRBV11-2; D gene: NA; CDR3 protein: ASSIAAAYEQY
J gene: TRBJ2-7; V gene: TRBV21-1; D gene: NA; CDR3 protein: ASSKRTGGEGEQY
J gene: TRBJ1-1; V gene: TRBV28; D gene: NA; CDR3 protein: ASKVGARDTEAF
J gene: TRBJ1-4; V gene: TRBV4-1; D gene: TRBD1; CDR3 protein: ASSQERGRGEKLF
J gene: TRBJ1-1; V gene: TRBV9; D gene: NA; CDR3 protein: ASSPRTDSNTEAF
J gene: TRBJ2-1; V gene: TRBV6-1; D gene: NA; CDR3 protein: ASSEYGSSYNEQF
J gene: TRBJ1-1; V gene: TRBV5-6; D gene: NA; CDR3 protein: ASSLAGRFTEAF
J gene: TRBJ2-5; V gene: TRBV30; D gene: NA; CDR3 protein: AWRSGFKETQY
J gene: TRBJ2-1; V gene: TRBV6-1; D gene: NA; CDR3 protein: ASSESGGTGSYNGQF
J gene: TRBJ2-2; V gene: TRBV5-1; D gene: NA; CDR3 protein: ASSPDPRAGELF
J gene: TRBJ1-6; V gene: TRBV5-1; D gene: NA; CDR3 protein: ASRRELSDSPLH
J gene: TRBJ2-3; V gene: TRBV2; D gene: NA; CDR3 protein: ASQLARDNTQY
J gene: TRBJ1-2; V gene: TRBV11-1; D gene: TRBD1; CDR3 protein: ASSYGTGLGYT
J gene: TRBJ1-2; V gene: TRBV2; D gene: NA; CDR3 protein: ASSEAQGNYGYT
J gene: TRBJ1-1; V gene: TRBV10-3; D gene: TRBD1; CDR3 protein: AIRTDRANTEAF